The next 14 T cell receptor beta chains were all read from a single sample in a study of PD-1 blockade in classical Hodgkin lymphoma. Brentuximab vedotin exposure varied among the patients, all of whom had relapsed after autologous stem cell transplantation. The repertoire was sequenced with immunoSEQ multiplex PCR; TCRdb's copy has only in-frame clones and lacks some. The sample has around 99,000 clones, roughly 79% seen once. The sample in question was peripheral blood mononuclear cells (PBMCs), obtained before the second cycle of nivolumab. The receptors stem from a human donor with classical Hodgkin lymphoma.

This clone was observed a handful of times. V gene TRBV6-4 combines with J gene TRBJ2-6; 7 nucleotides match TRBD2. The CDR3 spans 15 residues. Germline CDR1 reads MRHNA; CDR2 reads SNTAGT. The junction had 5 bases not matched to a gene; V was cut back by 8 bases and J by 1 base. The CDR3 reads CASREGGSGANVLTF. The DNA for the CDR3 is TGTGCCAGCCGCGAGGGAGGGTCTGGGGCCAACGTCCTGACTTTC.

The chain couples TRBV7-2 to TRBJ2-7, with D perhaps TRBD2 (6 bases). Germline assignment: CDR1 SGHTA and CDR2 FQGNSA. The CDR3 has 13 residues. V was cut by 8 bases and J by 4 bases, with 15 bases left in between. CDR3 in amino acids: CASGRSHGYEQYF. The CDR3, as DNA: TGTGCCAGCGGGAGGAGTCATGGGTACGAGCAGTACTTC. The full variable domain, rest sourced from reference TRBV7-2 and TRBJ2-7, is GAGVSQSPSNKVTEKGKDVELRCDPISGHTALYWYRQSLGQGLEFLIYFQGNSAPDKSGLPSDRFSAERTGGSVSTLTIQRTQQEDSAVYLCASGRSHGYEQYFGPGTRLTVT.

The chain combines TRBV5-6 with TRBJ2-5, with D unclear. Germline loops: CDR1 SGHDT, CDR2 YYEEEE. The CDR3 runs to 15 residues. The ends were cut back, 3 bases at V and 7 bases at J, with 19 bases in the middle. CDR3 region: CASSSGPQVKGTQYF. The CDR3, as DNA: TGTGCCAGCAGCTCCGGGCCCCAAGTAAAGGGGACCCAGTACTTC. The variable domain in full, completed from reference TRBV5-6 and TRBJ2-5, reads DAGVTQSPTHLIKTRGQQVTLRCSPKSGHDTVSWYQQALGQGPQFIFQYYEEEERQRGNFPDRFSGHQFPNYSSELNVNALLLGDSALYLCASSSGPQVKGTQYFGPGTRLLVL.

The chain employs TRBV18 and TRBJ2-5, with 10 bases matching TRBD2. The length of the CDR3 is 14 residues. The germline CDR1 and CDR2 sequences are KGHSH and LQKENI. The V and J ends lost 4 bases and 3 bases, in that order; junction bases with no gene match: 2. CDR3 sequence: CASSLGLAEETQYF. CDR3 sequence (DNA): TGTGCCAGCTCACTCGGACTAGCGGAAGAGACCCAGTACTTC.

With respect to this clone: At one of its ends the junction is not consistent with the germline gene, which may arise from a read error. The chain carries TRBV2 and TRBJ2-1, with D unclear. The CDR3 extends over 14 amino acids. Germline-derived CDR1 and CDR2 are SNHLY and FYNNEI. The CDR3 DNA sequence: TGTGCCAGCACCGGTGGGTCTCTCCCCAATGAGCAGCTCTTC. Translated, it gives CASTGGSLPNEQLF.

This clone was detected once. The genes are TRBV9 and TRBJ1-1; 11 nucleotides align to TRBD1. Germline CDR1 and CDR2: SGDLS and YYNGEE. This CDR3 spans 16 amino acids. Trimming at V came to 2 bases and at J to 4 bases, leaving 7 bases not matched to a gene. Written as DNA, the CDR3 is TGTGCCAGCAGCGTGCAATGGGGACAGGGGGGCACTGAAGCTTTCTTT. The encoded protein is CASSVQWGQGGTEAFF.

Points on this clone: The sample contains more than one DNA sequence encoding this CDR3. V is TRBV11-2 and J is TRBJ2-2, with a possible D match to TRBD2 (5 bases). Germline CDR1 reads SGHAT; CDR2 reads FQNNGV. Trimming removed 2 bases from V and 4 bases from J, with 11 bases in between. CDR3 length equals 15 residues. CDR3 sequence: CASSLSGRRTGELFF. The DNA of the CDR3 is TGTGCCAGCAGCTTAAGTGGGAGACGCACCGGGGAGCTGTTTTTT.

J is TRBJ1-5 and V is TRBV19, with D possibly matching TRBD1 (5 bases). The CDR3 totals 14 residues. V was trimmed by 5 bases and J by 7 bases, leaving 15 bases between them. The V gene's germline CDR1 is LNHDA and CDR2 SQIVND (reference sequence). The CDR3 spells CASSLRQLGQPQHF. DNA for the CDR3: TGTGCCAGTAGTCTAAGACAGCTCGGGCAGCCCCAGCATTTT.

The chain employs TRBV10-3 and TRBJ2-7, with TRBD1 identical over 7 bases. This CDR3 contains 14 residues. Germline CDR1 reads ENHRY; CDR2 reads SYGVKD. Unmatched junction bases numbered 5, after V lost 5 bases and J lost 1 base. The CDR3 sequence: CAISSTGVSYEQYF. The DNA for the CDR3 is TGTGCCATCAGTTCTACAGGGGTATCCTACGAGCAGTACTTC.

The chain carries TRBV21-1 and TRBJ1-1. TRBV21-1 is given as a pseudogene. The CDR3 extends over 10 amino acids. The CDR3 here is CASSRGEAFF. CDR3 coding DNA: TGTGCCAGCAGCCGAGGGGAAGCTTTCTTT.

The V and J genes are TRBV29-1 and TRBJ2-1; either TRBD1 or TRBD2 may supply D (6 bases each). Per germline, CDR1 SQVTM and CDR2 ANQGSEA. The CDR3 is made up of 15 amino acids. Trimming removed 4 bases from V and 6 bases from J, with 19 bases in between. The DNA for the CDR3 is TGCAGCGTTGGGGGGGCCCCGACCCGGGGCAATGAGCAGTTCTTC. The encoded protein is CSVGGAPTRGNEQFF.

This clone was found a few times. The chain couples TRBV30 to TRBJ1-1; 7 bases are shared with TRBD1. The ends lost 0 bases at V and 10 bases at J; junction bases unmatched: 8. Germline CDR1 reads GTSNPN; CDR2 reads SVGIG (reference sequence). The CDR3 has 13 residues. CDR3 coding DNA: TGTGCCTGGAGTGTGATGACACAGGGGCGAGCTTTCTTT. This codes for CAWSVMTQGRAFF.

The CDR3 region has the DNA TGTGCCAGCAGCTTCCAGAGTCCTCCGGCCGGGGAGCTGTTTTTT. This encodes CASSFQSPPAGELFF. This chain uses TRBV7-2 with TRBJ2-2; D is ambiguous. The length of the CDR3 is 15 residues. V lost 3 bases and J lost 6, with 14 bases in between. From germline, CDR1 is SGHTA and CDR2 FQGNSA.

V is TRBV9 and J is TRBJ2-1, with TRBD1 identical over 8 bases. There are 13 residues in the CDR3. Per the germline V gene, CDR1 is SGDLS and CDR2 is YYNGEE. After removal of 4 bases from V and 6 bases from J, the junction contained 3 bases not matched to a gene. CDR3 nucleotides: TGTGCCAGCAGCATCGGACAGGGCAATGAGCAGTTCTTC. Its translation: CASSIGQGNEQFF.